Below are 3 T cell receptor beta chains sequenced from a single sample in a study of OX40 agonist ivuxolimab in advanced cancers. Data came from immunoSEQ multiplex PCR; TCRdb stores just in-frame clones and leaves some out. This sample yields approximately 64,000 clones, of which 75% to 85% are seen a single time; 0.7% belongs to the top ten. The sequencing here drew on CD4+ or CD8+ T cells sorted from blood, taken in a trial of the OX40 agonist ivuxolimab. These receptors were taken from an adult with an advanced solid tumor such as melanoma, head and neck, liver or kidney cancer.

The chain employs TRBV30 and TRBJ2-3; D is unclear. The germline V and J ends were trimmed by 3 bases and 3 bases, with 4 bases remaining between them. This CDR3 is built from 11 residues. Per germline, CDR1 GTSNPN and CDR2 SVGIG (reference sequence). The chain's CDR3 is CAWRTTDTQYF. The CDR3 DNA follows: TGTGCCTGGAGGACTACAGATACGCAGTATTTT.

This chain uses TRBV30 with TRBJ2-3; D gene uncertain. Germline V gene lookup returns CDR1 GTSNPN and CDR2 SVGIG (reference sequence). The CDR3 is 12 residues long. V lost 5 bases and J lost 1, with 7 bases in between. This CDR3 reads CAWDTRTDTQYF. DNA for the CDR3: TGTGCCTGGGACACGCGCACAGATACGCAGTATTTT.

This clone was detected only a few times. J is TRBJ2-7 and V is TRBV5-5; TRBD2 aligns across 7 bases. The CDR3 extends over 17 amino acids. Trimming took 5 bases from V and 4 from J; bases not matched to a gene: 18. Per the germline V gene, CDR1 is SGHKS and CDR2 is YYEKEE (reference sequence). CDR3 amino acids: CASRLDPGRRGSYEQYF. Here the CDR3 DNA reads TGTGCCAGCAGATTAGATCCTGGACGGCGGGGGTCTTACGAGCAGTACTTC.